Below, one T cell receptor beta chain is given with its context. This specimen comes from a study of cytomegalovirus exposure and HLA in healthy donors. CDR1 and CDR2 (germline): SGHRS, YFSETQ. This CDR3 has 17 residues. The J segment lost 4 bases and the V segment lost 0 bases, leaving 12 bases of the junction unmatched. PCR amplification relied on 60 Vbeta primers (plus 13 Jbeta primers). Sequencing used immunoSEQ multiplex PCR; TCRdb keeps in-frame clones, though not all of them. The repertoire holds 150,000 or so clones, with 70% to 85% as singletons. The sequenced sample consisted of PBMCs. The chain employs TRBV5-1 and TRBJ2-5; TRBD1 matches at 7 bases. The sequence was collected from a man aged 30 to 45 in good health and CMV-seropositive. The CDR3 DNA sequence: TGCGCCAGCAGCTTGGTAGGGTGGAGAGGGGGCGTAGAGACCCAGTACTTC. This gives the protein CASSLVGWRGGVETQYF.